These T cell receptor beta chains were read from a single sample in a study of blood T cell repertoires in COVID-19. TCRdb's copy holds only in-frame clones and misses some; the assay was immunoSEQ multiplex PCR. The data hold some 240,000 clones, with about 85% observed a single time. Input material: PBMCs or T cells enriched from blood (not recorded which). The receptors here all came from a woman aged 45-60 years who had been exposed to COVID-19. CDR3s include the opening cysteine and the closing phenylalanine or tryptophan. A D gene is named only where the DNA matches it firmly. Size is omitted from some rows. Given values are once, few, many or a class for expanded clones.

V gene: TRBV11-2
D gene: TRBD2
clone size: .
J gene: TRBJ2-7
CDR3 DNA: TGTGCCAGCAGCCCCCGCGGGGGGCTCCACGAGCAGTACTTC
CDR3 protein: CASSPRGGLHEQYF

V gene: TRBV14
D gene: .
clone size: .
J gene: TRBJ1-1
CDR3 DNA: TGTGCCAGCAGCCTCAAGCCGAACACTGAAGCTTTCTTT
CDR3 protein: CASSLKPNTEAFF

V gene: TRBV6-5
D gene: .
clone size: .
J gene: TRBJ1-1
CDR3 DNA: TGTGCCAGCAGTTATACGGTACTGAACACTGAAGCTTTCTTT
CDR3 protein: CASSYTVLNTEAFF

V gene: TRBV6-1
D gene: .
clone size: few
J gene: TRBJ2-7
CDR3 DNA: TGTGCCAGCAGTGAATATCGGACTCCCTACGAGCAGTACTTC
CDR3 protein: CASSEYRTPYEQYF

V gene: TRBV27
D gene: .
clone size: .
J gene: TRBJ2-1
CDR3 DNA: TGTGCCAGCAGTCTGGGACACAGAAATGAGCAGTTCTTC
CDR3 protein: CASSLGHRNEQFF

V gene: TRBV9
D gene: TRBD1
clone size: .
J gene: TRBJ1-2
CDR3 DNA: TGTGCCAGCAGCATCTCCGCCGGGACAGGGGCCGCGGGGCACTATGGCTACACCTTC
CDR3 protein: CASSISAGTGAAGHYGYTF

V gene: TRBV6-5
D gene: TRBD1
clone size: once
J gene: TRBJ2-7
CDR3 DNA: TGTGCCAGCAGCCCGGGACAGGGCGACTACGAGCAGTACTTC
CDR3 protein: CASSPGQGDYEQYF

V gene: TRBV7-8
D gene: TRBD1
clone size: .
J gene: TRBJ1-1
CDR3 DNA: TGTGCCAGCAGCCCGCGACAGGGGAACACTGAAGCTTTCTTT
CDR3 protein: CASSPRQGNTEAFF

V gene: TRBV30
D gene: .
clone size: .
J gene: TRBJ2-2
CDR3 DNA: TGTGCCTGGAGGCCCCTTGAGGTGAACACCGGGGAGCTGTTTTTT
CDR3 protein: CAWRPLEVNTGELFF

V gene: TRBV7-9
D gene: .
clone size: .
J gene: TRBJ2-1
CDR3 DNA: TGTGCCAGCAGCTTTGGACAGCTGAATGAGCAGTTCTTC
CDR3 protein: CASSFGQLNEQFF

V gene: TRBV6-5
D gene: .
clone size: .
J gene: TRBJ1-2
CDR3 DNA: TGTGCCAGCAGTTCCTCTGGGACTTCTAACTATGGCTACACCTTC
CDR3 protein: CASSSSGTSNYGYTF

V gene: TRBV19
D gene: .
clone size: .
J gene: TRBJ2-7
CDR3 DNA: TGTGCCAGTAGTATGTATCCTGGGCCCTACGAGCAGTACTTC
CDR3 protein: CASSMYPGPYEQYF

V gene: TRBV10-2
D gene: TRBD1
clone size: .
J gene: TRBJ2-1
CDR3 DNA: TGCGCCAGCAGTGAGTATAGGGACAGCCAAGAGCAGTTCTTC
CDR3 protein: CASSEYRDSQEQFF

V gene: TRBV5-6
D gene: .
clone size: .
J gene: TRBJ1-1
CDR3 DNA: TGTGCCAGCAGCCCTGTTTGGGCCTCGAACACTGAAGCTTTCTTT
CDR3 protein: CASSPVWASNTEAFF

V gene: TRBV19
D gene: TRBD2
clone size: .
J gene: TRBJ2-1
CDR3 DNA: TGTGCCAGTAGTATCTTCCACGGGGGGAGCTCCTACAATGAGCAGTTCTTC
CDR3 protein: CASSIFHGGSSYNEQFF

V gene: TRBV4-3
D gene: .
clone size: once
J gene: TRBJ2-5
CDR3 DNA: TGCGCCAGCAAATGGAGGGGGCCCCAAGAGACCCAGTACTTC
CDR3 protein: CASKWRGPQETQYF

V gene: TRBV7-2
D gene: .
clone size: .
J gene: TRBJ1-1
CDR3 DNA: TGTGCCAGCAGCCTACCTCAGGGGACTGAAGCTTTCTTT
CDR3 protein: CASSLPQGTEAFF

V gene: TRBV4-3
D gene: .
clone size: once
J gene: TRBJ1-2
CDR3 DNA: TGCGCCAGCAGCCAAGCACAGGGCTTAAGGTATTATGGCTACACCTTC
CDR3 protein: CASSQAQGLRYYGYTF

V gene: TRBV19
D gene: .
clone size: .
J gene: TRBJ1-5
CDR3 DNA: TGTGCCAGTAGTATAGAGTTCAATAGCAATCAGCCCCAGCATTTT
CDR3 protein: CASSIEFNSNQPQHF

V gene: TRBV6-1
D gene: TRBD1
clone size: few
J gene: TRBJ1-5
CDR3 DNA: TGTGCCAGCAGTGAAGCCCCCGGACAGGGGGAACAGCCCCAGCATTTT
CDR3 protein: CASSEAPGQGEQPQHF

V gene: TRBV3-1/TRBV3-2
D gene: .
clone size: once
J gene: TRBJ1-5
CDR3 DNA: TGTGCCAGCAGCCAAGGACGGAGTTATAATCAGCCCCAGCATTTT
CDR3 protein: CASSQGRSYNQPQHF

V gene: TRBV28
D gene: .
clone size: .
J gene: TRBJ2-3
CDR3 DNA: TGTGCCAGCAGTTCCCTCGGGGGCACAGATACGCAGTATTTT
CDR3 protein: CASSSLGGTDTQYF

V gene: TRBV5-1
D gene: TRBD1
clone size: .
J gene: TRBJ2-7
CDR3 DNA: TGCGCCAGCAGCTTGAATCCGGGACAGGGGGCGCGGGAGCAGTACTTC
CDR3 protein: CASSLNPGQGAREQYF

V gene: TRBV5-1
D gene: .
clone size: few
J gene: TRBJ1-2
CDR3 DNA: TGCGCCAGCAGCTTGGATCCGCTACTGGGGGGTAACTATGGCTACACCTTC
CDR3 protein: CASSLDPLLGGNYGYTF

V gene: TRBV6-5
D gene: TRBD1
clone size: .
J gene: TRBJ1-1
CDR3 DNA: TGTGCCAGCGGTAGAGACAGGGCAACTGAAGCTTTCTTT
CDR3 protein: CASGRDRATEAFF

V gene: TRBV7-6
D gene: .
clone size: .
J gene: TRBJ1-3
CDR3 DNA: TGTGCCAGCAGCTTAGGGCCTTCGGACGCGGGGCATACTGGAAACACCATATATTTT
CDR3 protein: CASSLGPSDAGHTGNTIYF

V gene: TRBV19
D gene: .
clone size: once
J gene: TRBJ1-2
CDR3 DNA: TGTGCCAGTACTCCTGGGAGGGCTCCCTATGGCTACACCTTC
CDR3 protein: CASTPGRAPYGYTF

V gene: TRBV7-2
D gene: TRBD2
clone size: .
J gene: TRBJ2-1
CDR3 DNA: TGTGCCAGCAACCGGGAGGCATCCATGGGGTCCTACAATGAGCAGTTCTTC
CDR3 protein: CASNREASMGSYNEQFF

V gene: TRBV24-1
D gene: TRBD2
clone size: .
J gene: TRBJ2-3
CDR3 DNA: TGTGCCACCAGTTCTAGCGGGGGGGCTCTGAATGATACGCAGTATTTT
CDR3 protein: CATSSSGGALNDTQYF

V gene: TRBV5-8
D gene: TRBD1
clone size: once
J gene: TRBJ1-1
CDR3 DNA: TGTGCCAGCAGCTTGACGGGACAGGGTACGGCTTTCTTT
CDR3 protein: CASSLTGQGTAFF

V gene: TRBV3-1/TRBV3-2
D gene: TRBD1
clone size: .
J gene: TRBJ1-1
CDR3 DNA: TGTGCCAGCAGCCAAGTCAGGACAGGGGGCGTAGCTTTCTTT
CDR3 protein: CASSQVRTGGVAFF

V gene: TRBV3-1/TRBV3-2
D gene: .
clone size: .
J gene: TRBJ1-6
CDR3 DNA: TGTGCCAGCAGCCAAGATCTCGAGATTCGTAATTCACCCCTCCACTTT
CDR3 protein: CASSQDLEIRNSPLHF

V gene: TRBV28
D gene: .
clone size: few
J gene: TRBJ1-2
CDR3 DNA: TGTGCCAGCAGTTTATGGCTGGACTGGCCTTATGGCTACACCTTC
CDR3 protein: CASSLWLDWPYGYTF

V gene: TRBV5-4
D gene: TRBD2
clone size: .
J gene: TRBJ2-3
CDR3 DNA: TGTGCCAGCAGCGGCTCCGGGACTACGACAGATACGCAGTATTTT
CDR3 protein: CASSGSGTTTDTQYF

V gene: TRBV4-3
D gene: TRBD1
clone size: .
J gene: TRBJ1-2
CDR3 DNA: TGCGCCAGCAGCCAAGATGGGACAGTTAACTATGGCTACACCTTC
CDR3 protein: CASSQDGTVNYGYTF

V gene: TRBV5-1
D gene: TRBD1
clone size: .
J gene: TRBJ1-1
CDR3 DNA: TGCGCCAGCAGCCCGTCAGGGGGCGCGGGGACTGAAGCTTTCTTT
CDR3 protein: CASSPSGGAGTEAFF

V gene: TRBV15
D gene: TRBD1
clone size: .
J gene: TRBJ1-4
CDR3 DNA: TGTGCCACCAGCACAGGGGGGACTGAAAAACTGTTTTTT
CDR3 protein: CATSTGGTEKLFF

V gene: TRBV27
D gene: TRBD1
clone size: few
J gene: TRBJ1-1
CDR3 DNA: TGTGCCAGCAGTTTACCCGGGACAGGGGGCACTGACACTGAAGCTTTCTTT
CDR3 protein: CASSLPGTGGTDTEAFF

V gene: TRBV28
D gene: .
clone size: .
J gene: TRBJ1-1
CDR3 DNA: TGTGCCAGCAGTTTACTGGGCGCGGGGAACACTGAAGCTTTCTTT
CDR3 protein: CASSLLGAGNTEAFF

V gene: TRBV27
D gene: .
clone size: .
J gene: TRBJ2-7
CDR3 DNA: TGTGCCAGCAGTCCGGGGGGCGGATACGAGCAGTACTTC
CDR3 protein: CASSPGGGYEQYF

V gene: TRBV7-2
D gene: TRBD1
clone size: .
J gene: TRBJ2-7
CDR3 DNA: TGTGCCAGCAGCGTGGGACAGGGAAGAACCTACGAGCAGTACTTC
CDR3 protein: CASSVGQGRTYEQYF

V gene: TRBV6-5
D gene: .
clone size: .
J gene: TRBJ2-3
CDR3 DNA: TGTGCCAGCAGTTACTCCCAAGGGACATCCGAGTATTTT
CDR3 protein: CASSYSQGTSEYF

V gene: TRBV18
D gene: TRBD2
clone size: .
J gene: TRBJ2-5
CDR3 DNA: TGTGCCAGCTCACCCAGGATAGCGGGGGGGCAGGAGACCCAGTACTTC
CDR3 protein: CASSPRIAGGQETQYF

V gene: TRBV6-5
D gene: .
clone size: .
J gene: TRBJ1-4
CDR3 DNA: TGTGCCAGCAGTTCCTCGGCAGGGGATGAAAAACTGTTTTTT
CDR3 protein: CASSSSAGDEKLFF

V gene: TRBV19
D gene: .
clone size: few
J gene: TRBJ2-2
CDR3 DNA: TGTGCCACCAAACCCCCACCAGACACCGGGGAGCTGTTTTTT
CDR3 protein: CATKPPPDTGELFF

V gene: TRBV5-8
D gene: TRBD1
clone size: .
J gene: TRBJ1-5
CDR3 DNA: TGTGCCAGCAGCTTGAGTACAGGGGGCCTTAGCAATCAGCCCCAGCATTTT
CDR3 protein: CASSLSTGGLSNQPQHF

V gene: TRBV19
D gene: TRBD1
clone size: .
J gene: TRBJ1-6
CDR3 DNA: TGTGCCAGTAGTGAGACAGGGGGGAATTCACCCCTCCACTTT
CDR3 protein: CASSETGGNSPLHF

V gene: TRBV18
D gene: .
clone size: .
J gene: TRBJ2-6
CDR3 DNA: TGTGCCAGCTCCCCCCAAGGGTTCGGAGGCTCTGGGGCCAACGTCCTGACTTTC
CDR3 protein: CASSPQGFGGSGANVLTF

V gene: TRBV29-1
D gene: TRBD1
clone size: .
J gene: TRBJ2-7
CDR3 DNA: TGCAGCGTTGGTTCTGGACAGGGCAACGAGCAGTACTTC
CDR3 protein: CSVGSGQGNEQYF

V gene: TRBV6-4
D gene: .
clone size: once
J gene: TRBJ1-1
CDR3 DNA: TGTGCCAGCAGTGACTCTCGGGGTACGGGTGAAGCTTTCTTT
CDR3 protein: CASSDSRGTGEAFF

V gene: TRBV6-5
D gene: TRBD2
clone size: .
J gene: TRBJ2-7
CDR3 DNA: TGTGCCAGCAGTCGGAGCGGGGCCTCCTACGAGCAGTACTTC
CDR3 protein: CASSRSGASYEQYF

V gene: TRBV5-4
D gene: .
clone size: once
J gene: TRBJ2-6
CDR3 DNA: TGTGCCAGCAGCTTCCCAGGGGCCCTCTCTGGGGCCAACGTCCTGACTTTC
CDR3 protein: CASSFPGALSGANVLTF

V gene: TRBV11-2
D gene: .
clone size: .
J gene: TRBJ1-2
CDR3 DNA: TGTGCCAGCAGCTCCCGGGACAAAAGGGGCTACACCTTC
CDR3 protein: CASSSRDKRGYTF

V gene: TRBV18
D gene: TRBD1
clone size: .
J gene: TRBJ1-1
CDR3 DNA: TGTGCCAGCTCGATACAGGGGGCGAACACTGAAGCTTTCTTT
CDR3 protein: CASSIQGANTEAFF

V gene: TRBV7-9
D gene: .
clone size: .
J gene: TRBJ2-3
CDR3 DNA: TGTGCCAGCAGGCCGACAGTCACAGATACGCAGTATTTT
CDR3 protein: CASRPTVTDTQYF

V gene: TRBV29-1
D gene: .
clone size: .
J gene: TRBJ1-2
CDR3 DNA: TGCAGCGTTGAGAAACAGTGGGGCTACACCTTC
CDR3 protein: CSVEKQWGYTF

V gene: TRBV30
D gene: TRBD2
clone size: .
J gene: TRBJ2-5
CDR3 DNA: TGTGCCTGGAGTGTGGGGACTAGCGGCCAATTAGAGACCCAGTACTTC
CDR3 protein: CAWSVGTSGQLETQYF

V gene: TRBV10-3
D gene: TRBD1
clone size: .
J gene: TRBJ1-5
CDR3 DNA: TGTGCCATCAGTGAGGAGGGGGCTGAGCAGCCCCAGCATTTT
CDR3 protein: CAISEEGAEQPQHF

V gene: TRBV28
D gene: .
clone size: few
J gene: TRBJ2-5
CDR3 DNA: TGTGCCAGCAGTGGGTCCCAGACAGGGAGGGAGACCCAGTACTTC
CDR3 protein: CASSGSQTGRETQYF

V gene: TRBV6-5
D gene: TRBD2
clone size: .
J gene: TRBJ2-1
CDR3 DNA: TGTGCCAGCAGTTACTCTGCGGGGGGGGTCTACAATGAGCAGTTCTTC
CDR3 protein: CASSYSAGGVYNEQFF